Sequencing of this TCR beta chain was carried out in a study of control samples from healthy donors and cancer patients. Clones were sequenced by immunoSEQ multiplex PCR, and TCRdb holds only the in-frame ones, with some missing. The sample shows 180,000 or so clones, around 92% of them seen only once. This clone appeared once. J was trimmed by 2 bases and V by 2 bases; bases with no gene match: 6. The CDR3 totals 17 residues. Germline V lookup: CDR1 LNHDA, CDR2 SQIVND (reference sequence). The V and J genes are TRBV19 and TRBJ1-5; TRBD1 agrees at 10 bases. Sequencing used blood. This clonotype originated in a woman in her twenties or thirties in good health. CDR3 loop: CASSISRDRGRNQPQHF. CDR3 bases: TGTGCCAGTAGTATAAGCCGGGACAGGGGTCGCAATCAGCCCCAGCATTTT.